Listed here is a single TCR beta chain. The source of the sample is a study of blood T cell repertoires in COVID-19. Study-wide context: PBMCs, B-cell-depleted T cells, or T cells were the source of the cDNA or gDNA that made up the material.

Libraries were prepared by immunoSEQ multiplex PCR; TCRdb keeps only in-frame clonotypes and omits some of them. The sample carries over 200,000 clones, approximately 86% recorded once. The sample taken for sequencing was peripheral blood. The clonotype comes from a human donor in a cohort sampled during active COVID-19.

CDR3 bases: TGCGCCAGCAGCCAAGATACTTTTGGGGGGGCGAGCCAGCAGTTCTTC. Translation: CASSQDTFGGASQQFF. V and J are TRBV4-3 and TRBJ2-1; possible D gene TRBD2, 7 bases. Looked up from germline, CDR1 is LGHNA and CDR2 is YSLEER. The CDR3 covers 16 residues. Trimming shortened V by 0 bases and J by 11 bases, and 20 bases separated the two germline ends.